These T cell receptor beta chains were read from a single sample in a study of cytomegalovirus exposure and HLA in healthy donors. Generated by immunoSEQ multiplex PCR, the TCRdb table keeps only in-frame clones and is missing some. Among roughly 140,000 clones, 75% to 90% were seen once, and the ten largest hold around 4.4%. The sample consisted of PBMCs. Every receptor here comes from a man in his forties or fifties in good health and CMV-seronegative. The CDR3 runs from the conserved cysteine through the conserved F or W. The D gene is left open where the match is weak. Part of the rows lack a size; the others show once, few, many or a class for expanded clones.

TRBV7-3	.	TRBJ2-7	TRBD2	CASSVGLAGRVEQYF	TGTGCCAGCAGCGTAGGACTAGCGGGGCGGGTCGAGCAGTACTTC
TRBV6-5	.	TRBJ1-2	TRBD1	CASSYSGTGILDGYTF	TGTGCCAGCAGTTACTCTGGGACAGGGATTTTAGATGGCTACACCTTC
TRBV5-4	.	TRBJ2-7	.	CASSLDLGPSSYEQYF	TGTGCCAGCAGCTTGGACTTGGGCCCAAGTTCCTACGAGCAGTACTTC
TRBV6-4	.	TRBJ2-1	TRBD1	CASSDLGTANEQFF	TGTGCCAGCAGTGACTTGGGGACAGCGAATGAGCAGTTCTTC
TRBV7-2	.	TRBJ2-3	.	CASSLGGGPSTDTQYF	TGTGCCAGCAGCTTAGGGGGGGGGCCTAGCACAGATACGCAGTATTTT
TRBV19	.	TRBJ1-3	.	CASSIIGNTIYF	TGTGCCAGTAGTATTATTGGAAACACCATATATTTT
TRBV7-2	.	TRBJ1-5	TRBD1	CASSSPLVGGGQPQHF	TGTGCCAGCAGCTCCCCATTAGTAGGGGGCGGACAGCCCCAGCATTTT
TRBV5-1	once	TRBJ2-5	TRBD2	CASSLVAGDQTQYF	TGCGCCAGCAGCTTAGTAGCGGGGGACCAGACCCAGTACTTC
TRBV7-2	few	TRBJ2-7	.	CASSSKRGREQYF	TGTGCCAGCAGTTCGAAAAGGGGTAGGGAGCAGTACTTC
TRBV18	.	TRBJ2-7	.	CASSPQNEQYF	TGTGCCAGCTCACCCCAGAACGAGCAGTACTTC
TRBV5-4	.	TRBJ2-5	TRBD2	CASSFAGGPLETQYF	TGTGCCAGCAGCTTCGCGGGGGGGCCTTTGGAGACCCAGTACTTC
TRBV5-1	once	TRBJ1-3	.	CASSSSGGSTGNTIYF	TGCGCCAGCAGCTCCTCCGGAGGTTCTACTGGAAACACCATATATTTT
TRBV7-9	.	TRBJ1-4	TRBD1	CASSWPGGEKLFF	TGTGCCAGCAGCTGGCCAGGGGGCGAAAAACTGTTTTTT
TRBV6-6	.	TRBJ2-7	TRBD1	CASSRQGRPYEQYF	TGTGCCAGCAGTAGACAGGGACGCCCCTACGAGCAGTACTTC
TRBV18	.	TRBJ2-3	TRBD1	CASSPDRVGTDTQYF	TGTGCCAGCTCACCGGACAGGGTGGGCACAGATACGCAGTATTTT
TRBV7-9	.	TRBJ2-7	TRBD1	CASSLDGTGAEQYF	TGTGCCAGCAGCTTAGACGGGACAGGGGCCGAGCAGTACTTC
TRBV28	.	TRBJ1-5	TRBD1	CASRPGQVYQPQHF	TGTGCCAGCAGACCCGGACAGGTCTATCAGCCCCAGCATTTT
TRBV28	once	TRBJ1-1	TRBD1	CASSSPSGTGDTEAFF	TGTGCCAGCAGTTCACCTTCGGGGACAGGGGACACTGAAGCTTTCTTT
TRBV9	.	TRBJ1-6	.	CASSVQTGKNSPLHF	TGTGCCAGCAGCGTCCAGACGGGGAAGAACTCACCCCTCCACTTT
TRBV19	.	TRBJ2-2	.	CASTSGERVNTGELFF	TGTGCCAGTACATCGGGGGAGCGGGTAAACACCGGGGAGCTGTTTTTT
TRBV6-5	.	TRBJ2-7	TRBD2	CASRRTSGSYEQYF	TGTGCCAGCAGGCGGACTAGCGGCTCCTACGAGCAGTACTTC
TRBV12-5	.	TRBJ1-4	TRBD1	CASGYRTGNNEKLFF	TGTGCTAGTGGATATAGGACAGGAAATAATGAAAAACTGTTTTTT
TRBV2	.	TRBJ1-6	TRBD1	CATGQGAISPLHF	TGTGCCACCGGACAGGGGGCAATTTCACCCCTCCACTTT
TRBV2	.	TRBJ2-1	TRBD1	CASKEGQGYREQFF	TGTGCCAGCAAAGAAGGACAGGGATATCGGGAGCAGTTCTTC
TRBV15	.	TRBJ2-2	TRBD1	CATSNLGQGSGELFF	TGTGCCACCAGCAATCTGGGACAGGGATCCGGGGAGCTGTTTTTT
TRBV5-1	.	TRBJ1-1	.	CASLPGGGRTEAFF	TGCGCCAGCCTGCCCGGGGGGGGTCGAACTGAAGCTTTCTTT
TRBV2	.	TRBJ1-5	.	CASSLALNQPQHF	TGTGCCAGCAGCCTCGCACTCAATCAGCCCCAGCATTTT
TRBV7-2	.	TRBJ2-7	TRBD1	CASSLEGQAYEQYF	TGTGCCAGCAGCTTAGAGGGACAGGCCTACGAGCAGTACTTC
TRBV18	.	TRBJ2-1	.	CASSTQRENEQFF	TGTGCCAGCTCAACTCAGAGGGAGAATGAGCAGTTCTTC
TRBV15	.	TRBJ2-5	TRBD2	CATSRAWPSGEETQYF	TGTGCCACCAGCAGAGCCTGGCCTAGCGGTGAAGAGACCCAGTACTTC
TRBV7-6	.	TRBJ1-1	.	CASSRTLRENTEAFF	TGTGCCAGCAGTCGCACGTTAAGAGAGAACACTGAAGCTTTCTTT
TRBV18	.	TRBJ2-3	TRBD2	CASSVSPGLAGADTQYF	TGTGCCAGCTCAGTAAGCCCGGGACTAGCGGGGGCTGATACGCAGTATTTT
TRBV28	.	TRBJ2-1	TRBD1	CASSSRGQWGNEQFF	TGTGCCAGCAGTTCCAGGGGGCAATGGGGCAATGAGCAGTTCTTC
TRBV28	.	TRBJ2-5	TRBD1	CASSFPPDNPRGETQYF	TGTGCCAGCAGTTTTCCTCCTGACAACCCCAGGGGGGAGACCCAGTACTTC
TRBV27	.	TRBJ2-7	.	CASSSLRSRNEQYF	TGTGCCAGCAGTTCCCTAAGAAGCAGGAACGAGCAGTACTTC
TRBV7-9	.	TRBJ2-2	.	CASSRRGGSGELFF	TGTGCCAGCAGCCGGAGGGGGGGATCCGGGGAGCTGTTTTTT